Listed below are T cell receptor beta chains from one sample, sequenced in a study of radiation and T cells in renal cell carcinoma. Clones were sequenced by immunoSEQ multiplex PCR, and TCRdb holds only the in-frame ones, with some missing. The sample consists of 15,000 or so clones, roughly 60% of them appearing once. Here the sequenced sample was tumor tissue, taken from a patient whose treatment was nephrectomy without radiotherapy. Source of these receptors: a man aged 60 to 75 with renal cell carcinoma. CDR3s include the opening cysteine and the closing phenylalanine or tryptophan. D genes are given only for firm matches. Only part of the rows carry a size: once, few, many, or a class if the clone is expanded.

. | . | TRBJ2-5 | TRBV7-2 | TGTGCCAGCAGCTTAGCTAGGGAGGGGGCCCAGTACTTC | CASSLAREGAQYF
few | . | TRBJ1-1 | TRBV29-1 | TGCAGCGTTGTCCCTAGGGCAGGGTTCGGAGCTTTCTTT | CSVVPRAGFGAFF
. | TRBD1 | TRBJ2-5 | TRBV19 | TGTGCCAGTAGTATGGACAGGGGGCGGGAGACCCAGTACTTC | CASSMDRGRETQYF
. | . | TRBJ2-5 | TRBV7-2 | TGTGCCAGCAGCTTAGCCTCCCAGACCCAGTACTTC | CASSLASQTQYF
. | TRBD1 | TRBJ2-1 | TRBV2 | TGTGCCAGCAGGGCCGGGACAGGGGGCGGCAATGAGCAGTTCTTC | CASRAGTGGGNEQFF
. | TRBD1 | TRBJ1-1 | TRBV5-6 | TGTGCCAGCAGCTTGTGGCAGGGGGTGGCTTTCTTT | CASSLWQGVAFF
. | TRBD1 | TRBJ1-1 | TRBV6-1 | TGTGCCAGCAGTGGTGACAGGGCCCAAGCTTTCTTT | CASSGDRAQAFF
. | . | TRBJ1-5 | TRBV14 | TGTGCCAGCAGCCAGAGGGGGACTTCGCCCCAGCATTTT | CASSQRGTSPQHF
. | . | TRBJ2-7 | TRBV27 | TGTGCCAGTAGTGAGGGCTACGAGCAGTACTTC | CASSEGYEQYF
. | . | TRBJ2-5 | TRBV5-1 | TGCGCCAGCAGCTCCCCATGGGGGGTAAAGGAGACCCAGTACTTC | CASSSPWGVKETQYF
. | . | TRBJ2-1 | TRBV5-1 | TGCGCCAGCAGCTTTGGGGGGGCTTACAATGAGCAGTTCTTC | CASSFGGAYNEQFF
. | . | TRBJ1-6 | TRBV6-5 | TGTGCCAGCACCGGGGACCCTAATAATTCACCCCTCCACTTT | CASTGDPNNSPLHF
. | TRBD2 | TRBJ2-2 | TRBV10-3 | TGTGCCATCAGTGAGACTAGCGCGAACACCGGGGAGCTGTTTTTT | CAISETSANTGELFF
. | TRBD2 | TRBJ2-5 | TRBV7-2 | TGTGCCAGCATGTACGGGGGGACTTCGGAGACCCAGTACTTC | CASMYGGTSETQYF
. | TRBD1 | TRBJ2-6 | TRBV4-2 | TGTGCCAGCAGCCAAGGGGACAGGGGATCCGGGGCCAACGTCCTGACTTTC | CASSQGDRGSGANVLTF
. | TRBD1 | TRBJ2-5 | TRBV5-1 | TGCGCCAGCAAAGCACGGGACAGGGACGAGACCCAGTACTTC | CASKARDRDETQYF
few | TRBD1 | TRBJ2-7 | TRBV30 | TGTGCCTGGACTGGACAGGACTCCTACGAGCAGTACTTC | CAWTGQDSYEQYF
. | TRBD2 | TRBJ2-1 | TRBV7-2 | TGTGCCAGCAGCCCCCGGGGGGACAATGAGCAGTTCTTC | CASSPRGDNEQFF
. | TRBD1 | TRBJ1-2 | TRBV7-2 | TGTGCCAGCAGCTTAAACAGGGGGGATGGTGGCTACACCTTC | CASSLNRGDGGYTF
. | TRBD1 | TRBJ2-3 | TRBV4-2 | TGTGCCAGCAGCCACCAACCGGGACAGGTCGTCACAGATACGCAGTATTTT | CASSHQPGQVVTDTQYF
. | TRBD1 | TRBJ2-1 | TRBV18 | TGTGCCAGCTCACTGACCGGGACAGGAGGGGTCAATGAGCAGTTCTTC | CASSLTGTGGVNEQFF
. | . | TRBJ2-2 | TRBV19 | TGTGCCAGTTTCCGGGGGAACCCCGGGGAGCTGTTTTTT | CASFRGNPGELFF